This paragraph reports one T cell receptor (beta chain). Its antigen is as yet unknown. The primer mix had 60 Vbeta and 13 Jbeta primers. Generated by immunoSEQ multiplex PCR, the TCRdb table keeps only in-frame clones and is missing some. Seen here are about 120,000 clones, 70% to 85% observed once, and the top ten hold under 5%. This record comes from a study of cytomegalovirus exposure and HLA in healthy donors. General study points: Researchers reported in a later analysis that common viral pathogens appeared linked to several top clusters. In an earlier analysis, in under 700 donors, most V segments appeared productive either ~90% or ~30% of the time. Relative to the approximately 680-donor mean, N-insertions were reportedly fewer in an Asian-associated ancestry cluster in a later analysis.

The CDR3 has 14 amino acids. The V and J ends lost 0 bases and 6 bases, in that order; junction bases with no gene match: 3. Germline CDR1 reads LGHNA; CDR2 reads YNFKEQ. The chain has TRBV4-2 and TRBJ2-5, with 8 bases matching TRBD2. The sample comprised PBMCs. The receptor's source is a man in his forties in good health and CMV-seropositive. The chain's CDR3 is CASSQDRGGKTQYF. In DNA, the CDR3 is TGTGCCAGCAGCCAAGATCGGGGGGGAAAGACCCAGTACTTC.